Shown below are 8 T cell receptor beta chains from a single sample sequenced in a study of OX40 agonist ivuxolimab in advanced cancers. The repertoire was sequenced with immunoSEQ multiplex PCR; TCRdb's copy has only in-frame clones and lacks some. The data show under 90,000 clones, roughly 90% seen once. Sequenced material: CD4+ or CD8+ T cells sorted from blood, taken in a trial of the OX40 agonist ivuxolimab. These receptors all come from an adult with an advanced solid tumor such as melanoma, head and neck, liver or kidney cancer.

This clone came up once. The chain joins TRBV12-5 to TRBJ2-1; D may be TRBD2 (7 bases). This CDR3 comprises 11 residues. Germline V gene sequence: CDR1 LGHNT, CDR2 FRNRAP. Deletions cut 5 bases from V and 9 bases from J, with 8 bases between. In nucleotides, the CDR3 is TGTGCTAGTGGTCGGGGGGCTGAGCAGTTCTTC. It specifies CASGRGAEQFF.

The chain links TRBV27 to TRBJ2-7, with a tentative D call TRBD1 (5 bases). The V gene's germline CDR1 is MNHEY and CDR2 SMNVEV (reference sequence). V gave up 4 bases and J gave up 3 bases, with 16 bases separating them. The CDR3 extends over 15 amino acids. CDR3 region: CASSSSSDSYYEQYF. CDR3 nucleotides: TGTGCCAGCAGTTCCTCCTCCGACAGTTACTACGAGCAGTACTTC.

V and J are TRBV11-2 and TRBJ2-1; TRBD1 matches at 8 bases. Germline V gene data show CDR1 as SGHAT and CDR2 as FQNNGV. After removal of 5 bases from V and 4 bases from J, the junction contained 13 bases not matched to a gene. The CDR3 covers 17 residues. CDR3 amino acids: CASSKNAGGTVYNEQFF. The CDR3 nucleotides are TGTGCCAGCAGCAAAAACGCAGGGGGCACGGTTTACAATGAGCAGTTCTTC.

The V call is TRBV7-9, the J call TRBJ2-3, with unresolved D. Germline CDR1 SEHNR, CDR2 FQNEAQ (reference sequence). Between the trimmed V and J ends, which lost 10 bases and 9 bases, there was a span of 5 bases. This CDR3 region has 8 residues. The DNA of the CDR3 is TGTGCCACCAGGACGCAGTATTTT. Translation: CATRTQYF.

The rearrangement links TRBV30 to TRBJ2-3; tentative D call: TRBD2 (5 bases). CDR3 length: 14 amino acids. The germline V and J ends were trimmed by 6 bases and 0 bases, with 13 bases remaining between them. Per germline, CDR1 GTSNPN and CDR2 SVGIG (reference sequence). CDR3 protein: CACLPGSSTDTQYF. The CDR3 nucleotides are TGTGCCTGCCTACCGGGATCTAGCACAGATACGCAGTATTTT.

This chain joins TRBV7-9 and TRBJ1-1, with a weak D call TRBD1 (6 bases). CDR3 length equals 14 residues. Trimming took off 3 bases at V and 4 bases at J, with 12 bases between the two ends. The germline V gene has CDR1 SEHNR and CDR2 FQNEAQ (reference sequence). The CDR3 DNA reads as TGTGCCAGCAGCTTTTCAGGGGCCCTCACTGAAGCTTTCTTT. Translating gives CASSFSGALTEAFF.

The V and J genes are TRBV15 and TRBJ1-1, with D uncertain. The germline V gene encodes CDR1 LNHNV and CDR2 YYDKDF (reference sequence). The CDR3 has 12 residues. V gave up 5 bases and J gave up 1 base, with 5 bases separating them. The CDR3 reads CATSGGNTEAFF. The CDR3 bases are TGTGCCACCAGCGGCGGGAACACTGAAGCTTTCTTT.

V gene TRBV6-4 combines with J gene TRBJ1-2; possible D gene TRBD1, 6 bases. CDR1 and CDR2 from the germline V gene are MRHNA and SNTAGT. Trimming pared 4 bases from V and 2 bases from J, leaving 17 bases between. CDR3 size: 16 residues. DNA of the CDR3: TGTGCCAGCAGTGCCGGAGGCGGGGGGCAAAACTATGGCTACACCTTC. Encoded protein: CASSAGGGGQNYGYTF.